Listed here are 9 T cell receptor beta chains from one sample, sequenced in a study of Tregs in tolerant kidney transplant recipients. Repertoires were generated with immunoSEQ multiplex PCR, while TCRdb's copy carries only in-frame clones and drops some. The sample yields 45,000 to 55,000 clones, of which the top ten take up 0.7% to 0.95%. The material was CD4+ T cells from blood, obtained before the transplant. These receptors were collected from a human donor who received a combined kidney and bone marrow transplant.

As to this clone: The sequenced fragment ends 3 residues before the CDR3 boundary, so the rest is inferred from the germline J gene. The rearrangement links TRBV7-9 to TRBJ1-4; 7 bases are a match to TRBD1. Trimming at V came to 5 bases and at J to 3 bases, leaving 6 bases not matched to a gene. CDR1 is SEHNR and CDR2 is FQNEAQ in the germline V gene (reference sequence). CDR3 size: 15 residues. The CDR3 DNA, read in part, is TGTGCCAGCAGCCGGGGGACAGCGTCTAATGAAAAA. Translation gives CASSRGTASNEK. The whole CDR3 region reads CASSRGTASNEKLFF.

Remarks on this clone: The CDR3 end falls 3 residues outside the read, so it is completed with the germline J gene. The chain carries TRBV6-1 and TRBJ1-4, with 8 bases aligning to TRBD1. After removal of 1 base from V and 8 bases from J, the junction contained 9 bases not matched to a gene. This CDR3 region has 16 residues. Germline-derived CDR1 and CDR2 are MNHNS and SASEGT. This chain's CDR3 is CASSEVQGADGEKLFF. CDR3 DNA, as far as it was read: TGTGCCAGCAGTGAAGTTCAGGGGGCGGACGGCGAAAAA.

Comment on this clone: The read comes to an end 3 residues before the CDR3 does, leaving the germline J gene to fill in the end. The chain recombines TRBV7-3 with TRBJ2-3; 9 bases match TRBD1. Unmatched junction bases numbered 8, after V lost 5 bases and J lost 2 bases. The CDR3 covers 16 residues. From germline, CDR1 is SGHTA and CDR2 FQGTGA. The CDR3 protein is CASSLMGQGDTDTQYF. CDR3 DNA (partial): TGTGCCAGCAGCCTTATGGGACAGGGAGACACAGATACG.

In the case of this clone: The read halts 3 residues ahead of the CDR3 end, with the missing end drawn from the germline J gene. The J gene is TRBJ2-2, the V gene TRBV19; possible D gene TRBD2, 6 bases. Germline CDR1 and CDR2: LNHDA and SQIVND (reference sequence). The CDR3 is made up of 19 amino acids. V was pared by 7 bases and J by 1 base, with 25 bases between. This chain's CDR3 is CASNPMASVLTRNTGELFF. CDR3 DNA, as far as it was read: TGTGCCAGTAACCCCATGGCTAGCGTTCTCACAAGGAACACCGGGGAG.

CDR3 DNA (partial): TGTGCCATCAGTGGACTAGCCGGAGATGAG. Translated: CAISGLAGDE. The entire CDR3 sequence reads CAISGLAGDEQFF. This chain links TRBV10-3 with TRBJ2-1; 7 bases align to TRBD2. The read halts 3 residues ahead of the CDR3 end, with the missing end drawn from the germline J gene. After removal of 4 bases from V and 8 bases from J, the junction contained 5 bases not matched to a gene. The CDR3 sequence is 13 residues long. CDR1 is ENHRY and CDR2 is SYGVKD in the germline V gene.

As regards this clone: Coverage ceases 3 residues before the CDR3 finishes, and the germline J gene fills in the end. The rearrangement joins TRBV20-1 to TRBJ2-3; D may be TRBD1 (6 bases). Germline V gene sequence: CDR1 DFQATT, CDR2 SNEGSKA (reference sequence). The CDR3 is made up of 13 amino acids. The CDR3 loop is CSARGEGQSSQYF. The part of the CDR3 DNA that was read is TGCAGTGCTAGAGGTGAGGGACAATCCTCG.

As for this clone: From the germline J gene comes the end of the CDR3, since the read stops 3 residues before it. The chain employs TRBV5-1 and TRBJ2-5, with 7 bases identical to TRBD2. This CDR3 is 16 amino acids long. V was pared by 0 bases and J by 3 bases, with 8 bases of the junction left unmatched. Germline values: CDR1 SGHRS, CDR2 YFSETQ. The CDR3 bases that were read are TGCGCCAGCAGCTTGGCCCGGGGGGAGTTAGAAGAGACC. Translated, it gives CASSLARGELEET. The whole CDR3 sequence reads CASSLARGELEETQYF.

About this clone itself: The DNA ends 3 residues before the CDR3 does, and the rest of the CDR3 is filled in from the germline J gene. The chain couples TRBV20-1 to TRBJ2-5, with a possible D match to TRBD2 (6 bases). This CDR3 is 15 amino acids long. The V gene's germline CDR1 is DFQATT and CDR2 SNEGSKA (reference sequence). The germline V and J ends were trimmed by 0 bases and 0 bases, with 11 bases remaining between them. Here the CDR3 reads CSARDPRDYQETQYF. CDR3 DNA, as far as it was read: TGCAGTGCTAGAGATCCCCGGGACTACCAAGAGACC.

Points on this clone: Coverage ceases 3 residues before the CDR3 finishes, and the germline J gene fills in the end. The V call is TRBV6-1, the J call TRBJ1-4, with 7 bases identical to TRBD1. The germline gives CDR1 MNHNS, CDR2 SASEGT. The V and J ends lost 1 base and 8 bases, in that order; junction bases with no gene match: 10. This CDR3 spans 16 amino acids. The DNA read from the CDR3 is TGTGCCAGCAGTGAAGGGGACAGAGGGGTTTGGGAAAAA. Translated, it gives CASSEGDRGVWEK. The entire CDR3 sequence reads CASSEGDRGVWEKLFF.